These T cell receptor beta chains were read from a single sample in a study of CXCR3-negative and CXCR3-positive naive CD8 T cells. TCRdb reprocessed the 5' RACE reads, with one entry per CDR3 protein and no DNA. Its clone listing holds over 70,000 distinct CDR3 sequences. The sample comprised naive CXCR3- CD8+ T cells from blood. All receptors come from a human donor in good health. Some clones in this sample may be carry-over from other donors' samples. CDR3s include the opening cysteine and the closing phenylalanine or tryptophan.

V	J	CDR3
TRBV7-9	TRBJ1-1	CASSLVPLFPEAFF
TRBV29-1	TRBJ1-1	CSAETGHNTEAFF
TRBV3-1	TRBJ2-7	CASSHLDRAYEQYF
TRBV18	TRBJ2-5	CASSPPEGQETQYF
TRBV7-2	TRBJ2-1	CASSSTVTGADEQFF
TRBV7-6	TRBJ2-5	CASSPEVAGGETQYF
TRBV29-1	TRBJ2-7	CSALTVSYEQYF
TRBV19	TRBJ1-2	CASSIDLEESYTF
TRBV7-8	TRBJ2-7	CASSPRQGARYEQYF
TRBV7-9	TRBJ2-5	CASSPDRSQETQYF
TRBV20-1	TRBJ2-7	CSARRQGWSSYEQYF
TRBV10-3	TRBJ1-2	CATEGFDYGYTF
TRBV21-1	TRBJ1-1	CASSKDRVRMNTEAFF
TRBV6-5	TRBJ1-1	CASSRGENTEAFF
TRBV28	TRBJ2-3	CASSLEVKVVTDTQYF
TRBV7-9	TRBJ1-1	CASSSRGWNEAFF
TRBV20-1	TRBJ2-5	CSARGASGSETQYF
TRBV11-2	TRBJ2-3	CASSLNGVTDTQYF
TRBV19	TRBJ1-2	CASSSRLGIGYTF
TRBV6-2/TRBV6-3	TRBJ2-3	CASSYSWTPDVTDTQYF
TRBV12-3/TRBV12-4	TRBJ1-1	CASTPPLQDWAFF
TRBV5-4	TRBJ2-7	CASSFGAGEQYF
TRBV3-1	TRBJ1-1	CASSATGAATEAFF
TRBV5-6	TRBJ1-2	CASSLGQGGPYGYTF
TRBV3-1	TRBJ2-5	CASSQDPSRTSGGAGETQYF
TRBV28	TRBJ2-7	CASSLFSTGGSYEQYF